Following are 15 T cell receptor beta chains from one sample sequenced in a study of a mutant IDH1 vaccine in newly diagnosed glioma. Time point defined: week 47, end of study. A single vaccine dose contained 300 ug of mutant IDH1 20-mer peptide, and topical imiquimod was used with it. Their cognate antigens are unknown. Assay used: immunoSEQ multiplex PCR; TCRdb lists only in-frame clones, some missing. Counted here are 58,000 or so clones, less than 90% occurring once; the ten biggest clones make up 3% to 4%. Sequenced here: PBMCs, sampled from a glioma patient whose treatment included an IDH1 peptide vaccine. The receptors were sampled from a woman aged 45-59 years with glioma.

V is TRBV14 and J is TRBJ1-2; TRBD1 agrees at 7 bases. The junction had 2 bases not matched to a gene; V was cut back by 4 bases and J by 0 bases. The CDR3 is 14 residues long. The germline V gene encodes CDR1 SGHDN and CDR2 FVKESK. Written as DNA, the CDR3 is TGTGCCAGCAGCCTCGGGACAGCTAACTATGGCTACACCTTC. Its translation: CASSLGTANYGYTF.

V is TRBV7-9 and J is TRBJ2-1, with a possible D match to TRBD1 (5 bases). V was pared by 3 bases and J by 9 bases, with 9 bases between. The CDR3 covers 12 residues. The germline CDR1 and CDR2 sequences are SEHNR and FQNEAQ (reference sequence). CDR3 nucleotide sequence: TGTGCCAGCAGCTTTGACCAGGGTGAGCAGTTCTTC. Its protein is CASSFDQGEQFF. The complete variable domain, with remaining parts taken from reference TRBV7-9 and TRBJ2-1, reads DTGVSQNPRHKITKRGQNVTFRCDPISEHNRLYWYRQTLGQGPEFLTYFQNEAQLEKSRLLSDRFSAERPKGSFSTLEIQRTEQGDSAMYLCASSFDQGEQFFGPGTRLTVL.

The sample holds a few counts of this clone. V and J are TRBV19 and TRBJ2-3; unclear D gene. The ends were cut back, 3 bases at V and 3 bases at J, with 13 bases in the middle. The germline CDR1 and CDR2 sequences are LNHDA and SQIVND (reference sequence). The CDR3 contains 15 residues. CDR3 sequence (DNA): TGTGCCAGTAGTATTATCTCAAGAGGAACAGATACGCAGTATTTT. Protein sequence: CASSIISRGTDTQYF.

This clone was counted a single time. The V gene is TRBV29-1, the J gene TRBJ1-5, with D possibly matching TRBD1 (5 bases). Germline-derived CDR1 and CDR2 are SQVTM and ANQGSEA. V lost 4 bases to trimming and J lost 2 bases, with 9 bases between them. The CDR3 length is 13 residues. The CDR3 reads CSVAIGGNQPQHF. CDR3 DNA sequence: TGCAGCGTTGCCATAGGGGGCAATCAGCCCCAGCATTTT.

V is TRBV25-1 and J is TRBJ1-1; TRBD1 might be the D (5 bases). Per the germline V gene, CDR1 is MGHDK and CDR2 is SYGVNS. This CDR3 region has 13 residues. Trimming left V 0 bases short and J 10 bases short, with 12 bases between. The CDR3 DNA reads as TGTGCCAGCAGTGAATACTCGTATGGGGGAGCTTTCTTT. As protein: CASSEYSYGGAFF.

This rearrangement joins TRBV25-1 to TRBJ1-6, with TRBD1 matching over 7 bases. The V gene end was trimmed by 2 bases and the J gene end by 8 bases; junction bases not matched to a gene: 12. Germline values: CDR1 MGHDK, CDR2 SYGVNS. The CDR3 consists of 17 residues. The CDR3 loop reads CASSEMGTALPDSPLHF. Here the CDR3 DNA reads TGTGCCAGCAGTGAAATGGGGACAGCCTTACCCGATTCACCCCTCCACTTT. The complete variable domain, with remaining parts taken from reference TRBV25-1 and TRBJ1-6, reads EADIYQTPRYLVIGTGKKITLECSQTMGHDKMYWYQQDPGMELHLIHYSYGVNSTEKGDLSSESTVSRIRTEHFPLTLESARPSHTSQYLCASSEMGTALPDSPLHFGNGTRLTVT.

V usage is TRBV27 and J usage is TRBJ2-7; tentatively, D is TRBD1 (5 bases). Germline V gives CDR1 MNHEY, CDR2 SMNVEV (reference sequence). The ends were cut back, 7 bases at V and 5 bases at J, with 18 bases in the middle. The CDR3 consists of 14 residues. The CDR3 DNA follows: TGTGCCAGCAACCCTGGGGCCCCACCCCACGAGCAGTACTTC. Encoded protein: CASNPGAPPHEQYF.

The CDR3 region is CASSLQQETQYF. The CDR3 region has the DNA TGTGCCAGCAGCTTACAGCAAGAGACCCAGTACTTC. The chain combines TRBV5-4 with TRBJ2-5; D unresolved. The CDR3 runs to 12 residues. Germline V lookup: CDR1 SGHNT, CDR2 YYREEE (reference sequence). Trimming left V 2 bases short and J 2 bases short, with 4 bases between. The full variable domain, its missing parts supplied by reference TRBV5-4 and TRBJ2-5, is ETGVTQSPTHLIKTRGQQVTLRCSSQSGHNTVSWYQQALGQGPQFIFQYYREEENGRGNFPPRFSGLQFPNYSSELNVNALELDDSALYLCASSLQQETQYFGPGTRLLVL.

The V and J genes are TRBV11-2 and TRBJ1-1; no clear D. This CDR3 region has 15 residues. Trimming cost V 5 bases and J 0 bases, with 13 bases left between them. CDR1 is SGHAT and CDR2 is FQNNGV in the germline V gene. The CDR3 nucleotides read TGTGCCAGCAGCCCCCGTTCTGGTGTGAACACTGAAGCTTTCTTT. It encodes CASSPRSGVNTEAFF.

This clone occurred a few times. V is TRBV7-9 and J is TRBJ1-1, with D possibly TRBD1 on 5 matching bases. The V and J ends lost 0 bases and 0 bases respectively, with 8 bases between them. The CDR3 loop spans 15 amino acids. CDR1 is SEHNR and CDR2 is FQNEAQ in the germline V gene (reference sequence). CDR3 sequence (DNA): TGTGCCAGCAGCTTAGCCGGGACGGTGAACACTGAAGCTTTCTTT. Its translation is CASSLAGTVNTEAFF.

This clone has just a few counts. The chain joins TRBV29-1 to TRBJ1-1; weak D call: TRBD1 (5 bases). The CDR3 sequence is 12 residues long. V dropped 5 bases and J dropped 1 base, with 8 bases sitting between them. Germline loops: CDR1 SQVTM, CDR2 ANQGSEA. This CDR3 is CSVWGWNTEAFF. DNA of the CDR3: TGCAGCGTTTGGGGGTGGAACACTGAAGCTTTCTTT.

The chain has TRBV6-1 and TRBJ2-3; no definite D call. The CDR3 has 11 residues. The V end lost 6 bases, the J end lost 3 bases, and 4 bases lay between the germline ends. From germline, CDR1 is MNHNS and CDR2 SASEGT. The CDR3 DNA sequence: TGTGCCAGCAGAGGAACAGATACGCAGTATTTT. As protein: CASRGTDTQYF.

This chain links TRBV19 with TRBJ1-1; D ambiguous. Germline V gene lookup returns CDR1 LNHDA and CDR2 SQIVND (reference sequence). The CDR3 runs 14 residues. The germline V and J ends were trimmed by 1 base and 5 bases, with 11 bases remaining between them. Here the CDR3 DNA reads TGTGCCAGTAGTATAGGGGCCGTGGGGACTGAAGCTTTCTTT. Translating it yields CASSIGAVGTEAFF.

There are a few counts of this clone. The DNA for the CDR3 is TGTGCCAGCAGCGGGGGACTAGCCTATGGCTACACCTTC. Its translation is CASSGGLAYGYTF. The chain joins TRBV11-2 to TRBJ1-2, with D maybe TRBD1 (5 bases). The CDR3 covers 13 residues. V was cut by 5 bases and J by 4 bases, with 11 bases left in between. The V gene's germline CDR1 is SGHAT and CDR2 FQNNGV.

The genes are TRBV4-1 and TRBJ1-1, with 7 nucleotides matching TRBD1. The CDR3 totals 16 residues. Trimming at V came to 0 bases and at J to 1 base, leaving 5 bases not matched to a gene. In germline, CDR1 is MGHRA, CDR2 YSYEKL. The CDR3, as DNA: TGCGCCAGCAGCCAAGAGGGCCACAGGGGGAACACTGAAGCTTTCTTT. It translates to CASSQEGHRGNTEAFF.